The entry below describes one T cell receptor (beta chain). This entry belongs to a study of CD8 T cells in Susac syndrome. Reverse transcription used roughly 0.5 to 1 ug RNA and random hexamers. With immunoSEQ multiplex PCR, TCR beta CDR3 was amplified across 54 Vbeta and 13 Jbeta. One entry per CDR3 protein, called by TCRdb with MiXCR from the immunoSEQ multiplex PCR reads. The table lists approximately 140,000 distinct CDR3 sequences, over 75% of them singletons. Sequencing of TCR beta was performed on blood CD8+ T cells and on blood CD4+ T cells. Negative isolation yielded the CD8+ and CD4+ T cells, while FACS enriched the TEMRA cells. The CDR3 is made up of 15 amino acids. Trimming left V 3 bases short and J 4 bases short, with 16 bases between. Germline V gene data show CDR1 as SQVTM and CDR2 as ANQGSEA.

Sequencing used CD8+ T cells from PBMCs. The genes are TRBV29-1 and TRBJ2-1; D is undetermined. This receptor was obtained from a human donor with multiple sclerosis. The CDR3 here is CSVDLGSAVYNEQFF. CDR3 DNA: TGCAGCGTTGATTTGGGTTCGGCGGTATACAATGAGCAGTTCTTC.